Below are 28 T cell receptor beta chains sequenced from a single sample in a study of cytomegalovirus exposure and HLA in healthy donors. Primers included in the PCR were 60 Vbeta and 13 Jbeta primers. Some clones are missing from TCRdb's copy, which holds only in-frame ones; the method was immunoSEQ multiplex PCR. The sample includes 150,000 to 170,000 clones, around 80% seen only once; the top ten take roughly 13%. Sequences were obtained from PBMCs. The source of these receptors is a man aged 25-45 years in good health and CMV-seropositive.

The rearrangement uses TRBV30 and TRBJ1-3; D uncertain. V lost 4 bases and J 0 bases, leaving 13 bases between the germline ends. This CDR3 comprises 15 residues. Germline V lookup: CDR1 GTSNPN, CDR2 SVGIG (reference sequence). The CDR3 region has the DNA TGTGCCTGGAAAAAACCAGCGTTCTCTGGAAACACCATATATTTT. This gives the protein CAWKKPAFSGNTIYF.

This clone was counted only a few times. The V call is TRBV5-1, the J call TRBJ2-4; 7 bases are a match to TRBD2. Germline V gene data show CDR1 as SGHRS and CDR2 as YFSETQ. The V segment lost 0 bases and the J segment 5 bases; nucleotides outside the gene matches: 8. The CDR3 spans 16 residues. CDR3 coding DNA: TGCGCCAGCAGCTTGGGGGGTCTAGCGGTACAAAACATTCAGTACTTC. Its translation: CASSLGGLAVQNIQYF.

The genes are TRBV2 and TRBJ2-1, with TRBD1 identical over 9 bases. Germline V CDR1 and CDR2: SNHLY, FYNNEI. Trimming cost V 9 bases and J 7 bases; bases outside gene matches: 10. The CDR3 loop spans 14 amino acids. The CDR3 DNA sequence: TGTGCCAGAACTTCTACAGGGGGCAGAAATGAGCAGTTCTTC. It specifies CARTSTGGRNEQFF. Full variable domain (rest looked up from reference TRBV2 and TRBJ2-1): EPEVTQTPSHQVTQMGQEVILRCVPISNHLYFYWYRQILGQKVEFLVSFYNNEISEKSEIFDDQFSVERPDGSNFTLKIRSTKLEDSAMYFCARTSTGGRNEQFFGPGTRLTVL.

CDR3 coding DNA: TGCAGCGTTGGGAGGGGCCTCACAGATACGCAGTATTTT. Amino acid sequence: CSVGRGLTDTQYF. V gene TRBV29-1 combines with J gene TRBJ2-3; the D gene is possibly TRBD2 (6 bases). V gave up 4 bases and J gave up 2 bases, with 10 bases separating them. Germline V gene lookup returns CDR1 SQVTM and CDR2 ANQGSEA. The CDR3 has 13 residues.

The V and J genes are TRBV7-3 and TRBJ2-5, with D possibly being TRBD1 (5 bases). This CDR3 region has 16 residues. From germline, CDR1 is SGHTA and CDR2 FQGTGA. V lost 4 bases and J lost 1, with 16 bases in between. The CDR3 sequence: CASSSWEGDTQETQYF. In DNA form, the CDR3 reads TGTGCCAGCAGCTCCTGGGAAGGGGATACCCAAGAGACCCAGTACTTC.

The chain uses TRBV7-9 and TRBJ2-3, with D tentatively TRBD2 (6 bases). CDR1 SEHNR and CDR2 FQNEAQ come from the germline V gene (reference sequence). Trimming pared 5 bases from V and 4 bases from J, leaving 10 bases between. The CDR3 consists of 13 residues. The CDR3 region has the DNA TGTGCCAGCAGCCCGTGGGGGGCAGATACGCAGTATTTT. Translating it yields CASSPWGADTQYF.

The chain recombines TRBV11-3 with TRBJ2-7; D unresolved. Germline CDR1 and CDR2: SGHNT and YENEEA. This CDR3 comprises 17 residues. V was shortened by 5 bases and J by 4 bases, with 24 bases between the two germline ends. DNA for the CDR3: TGTGCCAGCAGCCAGTTAGGAAGGTGCGGAACGCTTTACGAGCAGTACTTC. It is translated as CASSQLGRCGTLYEQYF.

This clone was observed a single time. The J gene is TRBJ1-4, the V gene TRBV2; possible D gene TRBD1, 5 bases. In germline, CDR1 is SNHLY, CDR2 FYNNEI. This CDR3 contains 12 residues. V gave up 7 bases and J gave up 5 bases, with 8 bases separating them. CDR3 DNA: TGTGCCAGCACGGACATAAATGAAAAACTGTTTTTT. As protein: CASTDINEKLFF.

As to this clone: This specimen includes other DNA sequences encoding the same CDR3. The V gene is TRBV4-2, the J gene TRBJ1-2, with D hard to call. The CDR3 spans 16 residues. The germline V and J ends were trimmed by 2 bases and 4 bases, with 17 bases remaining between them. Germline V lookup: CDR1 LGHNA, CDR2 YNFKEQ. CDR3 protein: CASSQTFGGNIYGYTF. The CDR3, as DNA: TGTGCCAGCAGCCAAACCTTCGGAGGTAACATCTATGGCTACACCTTC.

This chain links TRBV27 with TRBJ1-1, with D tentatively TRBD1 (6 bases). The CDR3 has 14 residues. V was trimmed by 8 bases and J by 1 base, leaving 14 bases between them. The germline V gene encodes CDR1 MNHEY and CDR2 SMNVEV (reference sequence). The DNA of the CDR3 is TGTGCCAGCTGCAGGGGTTATGGGAACACTGAAGCTTTCTTT. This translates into CASCRGYGNTEAFF.

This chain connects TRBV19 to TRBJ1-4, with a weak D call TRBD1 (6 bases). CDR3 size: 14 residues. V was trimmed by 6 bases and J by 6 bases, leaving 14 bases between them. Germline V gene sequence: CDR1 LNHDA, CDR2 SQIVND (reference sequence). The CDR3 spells CASRLRDTHEKLFF. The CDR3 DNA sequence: TGTGCCAGTAGGCTCCGGGACACTCATGAAAAACTGTTTTTT.

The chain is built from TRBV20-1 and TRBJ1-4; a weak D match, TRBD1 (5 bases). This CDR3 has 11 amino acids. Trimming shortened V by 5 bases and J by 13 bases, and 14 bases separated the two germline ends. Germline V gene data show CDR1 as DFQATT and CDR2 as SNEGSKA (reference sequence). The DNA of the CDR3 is TGCAGTGCTGGTCCAGGGTCGGTACTGTTTTTT. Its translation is CSAGPGSVLFF.

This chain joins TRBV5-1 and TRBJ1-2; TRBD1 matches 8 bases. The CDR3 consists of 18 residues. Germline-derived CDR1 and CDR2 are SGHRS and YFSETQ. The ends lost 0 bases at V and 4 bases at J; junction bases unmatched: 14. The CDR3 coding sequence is TGCGCCAGCAGCTTGGGAGGGACAGGCGGCAAATCGGGCTATGGCTACACCTTC. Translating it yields CASSLGGTGGKSGYGYTF.

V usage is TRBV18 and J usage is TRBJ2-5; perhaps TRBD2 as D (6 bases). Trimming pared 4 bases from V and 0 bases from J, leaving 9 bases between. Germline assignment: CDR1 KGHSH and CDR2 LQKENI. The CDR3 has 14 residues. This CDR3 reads CASSHPGDQETQYF. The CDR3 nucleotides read TGTGCCAGCTCACATCCGGGGGACCAAGAGACCCAGTACTTC. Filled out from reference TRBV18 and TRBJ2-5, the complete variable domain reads NAGVMQNPRHLVRRRGQEARLRCSPMKGHSHVYWYRQLPEEGLKFMVYLQKENIIDESGMPKERFSAEFPKEGPSILRIQQVVRGDSAAYFCASSHPGDQETQYFGPGTRLLVL.

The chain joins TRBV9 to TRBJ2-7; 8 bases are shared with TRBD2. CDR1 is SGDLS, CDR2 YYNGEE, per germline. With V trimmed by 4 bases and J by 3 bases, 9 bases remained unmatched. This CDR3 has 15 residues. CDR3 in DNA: TGTGCCAGCAGCCCCGGGGTTGCGGGAGGCTACGAGCAGTACTTC. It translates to CASSPGVAGGYEQYF.

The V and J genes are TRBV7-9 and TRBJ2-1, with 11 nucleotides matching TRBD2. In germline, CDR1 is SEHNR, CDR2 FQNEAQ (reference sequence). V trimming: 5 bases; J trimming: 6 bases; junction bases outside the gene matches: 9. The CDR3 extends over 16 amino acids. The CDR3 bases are TGTGCCAGCAGCACAAGTAGCGGGAGGGGATTCAATGAGCAGTTCTTC. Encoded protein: CASSTSSGRGFNEQFF.

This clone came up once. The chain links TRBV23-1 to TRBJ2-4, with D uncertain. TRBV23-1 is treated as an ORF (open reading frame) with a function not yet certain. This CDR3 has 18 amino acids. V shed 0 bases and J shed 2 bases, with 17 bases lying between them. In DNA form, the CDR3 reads TGCGCCAGCAGTCAATCGAATATAAGGAAGCGCTCCAAAAACATTCAGTACTTC. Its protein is CASSQSNIRKRSKNIQYF.

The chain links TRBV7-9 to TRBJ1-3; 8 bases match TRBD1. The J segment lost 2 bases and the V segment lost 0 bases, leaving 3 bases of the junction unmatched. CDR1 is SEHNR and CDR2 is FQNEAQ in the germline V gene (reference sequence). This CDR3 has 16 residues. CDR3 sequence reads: CASSLARQGTGNTIYF. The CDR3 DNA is TGTGCCAGCAGCTTAGCACGACAGGGGACTGGAAACACCATATATTTT.

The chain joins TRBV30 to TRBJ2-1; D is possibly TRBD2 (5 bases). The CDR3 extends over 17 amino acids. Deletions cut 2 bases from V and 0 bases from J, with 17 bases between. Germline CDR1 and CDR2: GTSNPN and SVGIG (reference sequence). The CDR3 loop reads CAWSPAPDFSSYNEQFF. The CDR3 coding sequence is TGTGCCTGGAGTCCCGCCCCGGACTTTAGCTCCTACAATGAGCAGTTCTTC.

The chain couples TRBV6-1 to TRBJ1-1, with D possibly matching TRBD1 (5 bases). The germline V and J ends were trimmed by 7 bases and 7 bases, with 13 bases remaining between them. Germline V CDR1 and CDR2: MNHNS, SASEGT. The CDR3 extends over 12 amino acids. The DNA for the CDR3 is TGTGCCAGCACTCCGAAGGGGATTGAAGCTTTCTTT. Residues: CASTPKGIEAFF.

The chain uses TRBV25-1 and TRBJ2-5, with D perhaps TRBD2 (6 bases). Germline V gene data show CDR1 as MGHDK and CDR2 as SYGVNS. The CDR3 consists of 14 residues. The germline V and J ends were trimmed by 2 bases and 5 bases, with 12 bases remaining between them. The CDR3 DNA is TGTGCCAGCAGTGAAGGAGGGTCGCTTGAGACCCAGTACTTC. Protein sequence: CASSEGGSLETQYF. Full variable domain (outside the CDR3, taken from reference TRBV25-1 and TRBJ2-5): EADIYQTPRYLVIGTGKKITLECSQTMGHDKMYWYQQDPGMELHLIHYSYGVNSTEKGDLSSESTVSRIRTEHFPLTLESARPSHTSQYLCASSEGGSLETQYFGPGTRLLVL.

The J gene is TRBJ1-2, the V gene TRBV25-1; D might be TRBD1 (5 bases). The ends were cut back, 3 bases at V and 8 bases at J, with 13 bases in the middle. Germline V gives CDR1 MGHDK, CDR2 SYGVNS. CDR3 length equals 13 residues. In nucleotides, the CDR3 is TGTGCCAGCAGTGATGACAGCGTCATCGGCTACACCTTC. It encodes CASSDDSVIGYTF.

For the CDR3, the DNA is TGTGCCATCAGTGAGGGGACTAGCGGGAGCCAAGAGACCCAGTACTTC. Its translation is CAISEGTSGSQETQYF. The chain recombines TRBV10-3 with TRBJ2-5; the match to TRBD2 covers 14 bases. V was clipped by 2 bases and J by 1 base; unmatched bases: 0. The CDR3 loop spans 16 amino acids. Germline CDR1 and CDR2: ENHRY and SYGVKD.

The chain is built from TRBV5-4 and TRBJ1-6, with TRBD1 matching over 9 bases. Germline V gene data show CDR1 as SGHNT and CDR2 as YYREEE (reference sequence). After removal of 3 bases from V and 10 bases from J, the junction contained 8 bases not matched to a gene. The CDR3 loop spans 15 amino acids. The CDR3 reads CASSSRDREGSPLHF. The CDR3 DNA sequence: TGTGCCAGCAGCTCAAGGGACAGGGAGGGATCACCCCTCCACTTT.

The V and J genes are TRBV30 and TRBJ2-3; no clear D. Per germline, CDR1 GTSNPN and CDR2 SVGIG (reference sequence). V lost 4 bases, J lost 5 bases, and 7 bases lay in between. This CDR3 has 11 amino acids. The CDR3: CAWTSGDTQYF. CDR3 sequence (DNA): TGTGCCTGGACATCGGGAGATACGCAGTATTTT.

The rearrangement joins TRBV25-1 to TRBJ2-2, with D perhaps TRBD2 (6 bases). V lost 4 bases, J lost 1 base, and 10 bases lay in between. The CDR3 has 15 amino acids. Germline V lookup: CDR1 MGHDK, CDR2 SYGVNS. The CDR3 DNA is TGTGCCAGCAGTGGGGGACTGCGGAACACCGGGGAGCTGTTTTTT. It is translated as CASSGGLRNTGELFF.

CDR3 protein: CASMVGANTEAFF. In nucleotides, the CDR3 is TGTGCCAGCATGGTAGGGGCGAACACTGAAGCTTTCTTT. The chain links TRBV25-1 to TRBJ1-1, with D perhaps matching TRBD1 (5 bases). CDR1 and CDR2 from the germline V gene are MGHDK and SYGVNS. The CDR3 has 13 amino acids. V was cut by 7 bases and J by 1 base, with 10 bases left in between.

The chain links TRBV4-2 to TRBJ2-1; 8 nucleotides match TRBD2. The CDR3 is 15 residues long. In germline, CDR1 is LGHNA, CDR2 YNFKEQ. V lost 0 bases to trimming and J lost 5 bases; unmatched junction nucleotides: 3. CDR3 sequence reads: CASSQETSANNEQFF. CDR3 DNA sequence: TGTGCCAGCAGCCAAGAGACTAGCGCGAACAATGAGCAGTTCTTC.